Below are 5 T cell receptor beta chains sequenced from a single sample in a study of CD8 T cells in Susac syndrome. It was with random hexamers that about 0.45 to 1 ug RNA was reverse transcribed. From the immunoSEQ multiplex PCR reads, TCRdb called clonotypes with MiXCR, one entry per CDR3 protein. The sample shows 69,000 or so distinct CDR3 sequences, 85% to 95% of them seen only once. The sample consisted of CD8+ T cells from PBMCs. All receptors derive from a human donor in good health.

The chain links TRBV7-3 to TRBJ1-2; D is perhaps TRBD1 (5 bases). CDR3 length: 19 amino acids. Germline V gene sequence: CDR1 SGHTA, CDR2 FQGTGA. V was shortened by 4 bases and J by 1 base, with 25 bases between the two germline ends. The DNA of the CDR3 is TGTGCCAGCAGCTACTACCCGGGACCCACATCCGACATTAACTATGGCTACACCTTC. It codes for CASSYYPGPTSDINYGYTF.

The gene calls are TRBV7-3 and TRBJ1-5, with a possible D match to TRBD1 (6 bases). CDR1 SGHTA and CDR2 FQGTGA come from the germline V gene. The CDR3 is 14 residues long. Trimming stripped 5 bases from V and 7 bases from J, with 15 bases between. CDR3 sequence reads: CASSPTGSRQPQHF. CDR3 DNA sequence: TGTGCCAGCAGCCCTACAGGGTCGCGGCAGCCCCAGCATTTT.

This clonotype was detected once. The V gene is TRBV9, the J gene TRBJ1-6; D not certain. Germline V gene lookup returns CDR1 SGDLS and CDR2 YYNGEE. The ends were cut back, 4 bases at V and 0 bases at J, with 14 bases in the middle. The CDR3 length is 17 residues. As DNA, the CDR3 is TGTGCCAGCAGCCCCTGGGAGATGAGCTCCTATAATTCACCCCTCCACTTT. It specifies CASSPWEMSSYNSPLHF.

This CDR3 reads CASSIAGVNTGELFF. In DNA, the CDR3 is TGTGCCAGTAGTATAGCGGGGGTTAACACCGGGGAGCTGTTTTTT. V gene TRBV19 combines with J gene TRBJ2-2; a possible D gene is TRBD2 (6 bases). Trimming took 1 base from V and 2 from J, leaving 8 bases between them. The CDR3 spans 15 residues. Germline V gene sequence: CDR1 LNHDA, CDR2 SQIVND (reference sequence). Using reference TRBV19 and TRBJ2-2 for the parts outside the CDR3, the full variable domain is DGGITQSPKYLFRKEGQNVTLSCEQNLNHDAMYWYRQDPGQGLRLIYYSQIVNDFQKGDIAEGYSVSREKKESFPLTVTSAQKNPTAFYLCASSIAGVNTGELFFGEGSRLTVL.

This chain connects TRBV5-6 to TRBJ1-1; tentatively, D is TRBD1 (6 bases). V was cut by 4 bases and J by 7 bases, with 14 bases left in between. In germline, CDR1 is SGHDT, CDR2 YYEEEE. The CDR3 loop spans 13 amino acids. CDR3 loop: CASSPRGIVEAFF. The CDR3 DNA reads as TGTGCCAGCAGCCCGAGGGGGATCGTTGAAGCTTTCTTT.